A selection of T cell receptor beta chains follows, all from one sample in a study of cytomegalovirus exposure and HLA in healthy donors. Here immunoSEQ multiplex PCR was the method, and the copy in TCRdb shows in-frame clones only, minus some. In the table there are 120,000 or so clones, 85% to 90% of which are singletons. The sequencing input was PBMCs. These receptors were taken from a woman under 40 in good health and CMV-seronegative. The CDR3 runs from the conserved cysteine through the conserved F or W. The order of the fields is V gene, CDR3 length, D gene, CDR3 protein. A D gene is named only where the DNA matches it firmly.

V gene: TRBV19; CDR3 length: 11; D gene: TRBD1; CDR3 protein: CASRQGAAAFF
V gene: TRBV27; CDR3 length: 13; D gene: .; CDR3 protein: CASSQRGSYEQYF
V gene: TRBV5-1; CDR3 length: 15; D gene: .; CDR3 protein: CASSSRPRVTGELFF
V gene: TRBV4-1; CDR3 length: 13; D gene: .; CDR3 protein: CASSQGGNQPQHF
V gene: TRBV2; CDR3 length: 15; D gene: TRBD1; CDR3 protein: CASSDGLDRAYGYTF
V gene: TRBV7-8; CDR3 length: 16; D gene: TRBD2; CDR3 protein: CASSFGPSGSADTQYF
V gene: TRBV7-9; CDR3 length: 17; D gene: .; CDR3 protein: CASSANPRGPPDNEQFF
V gene: TRBV7-9; CDR3 length: 15; D gene: TRBD1; CDR3 protein: CASSFRQGAGETQYF
V gene: TRBV6-4; CDR3 length: 13; D gene: TRBD1; CDR3 protein: CASSEDRPYEQYF
V gene: TRBV7-2; CDR3 length: 13; D gene: .; CDR3 protein: CASSLVGADTQYF